This T cell receptor beta chain was observed in a study of blood T cell repertoires in COVID-19. Data came from immunoSEQ multiplex PCR; TCRdb stores just in-frame clones and leaves some out. The sample lists 70,000 or so clones, approximately 80% seen once, with 8.5% to 10% in the top ten. The receptor comes from a woman aged 80 or over with acute or convalescent COVID-19. Sequencing was done on a sample of peripheral blood.

CDR3 region: CASSLIEAATEAFF. Written as DNA, the CDR3 is TGTGCCAGCAGCTTAATCGAGGCTGCTACTGAAGCTTTCTTT. V is TRBV7-9 and J is TRBJ1-1; D gene uncertain. Looked up from germline, CDR1 is SEHNR and CDR2 is FQNEAQ (reference sequence). The CDR3 extends over 14 amino acids. V was shortened by 2 bases and J by 5 bases, with 12 bases between the two germline ends.